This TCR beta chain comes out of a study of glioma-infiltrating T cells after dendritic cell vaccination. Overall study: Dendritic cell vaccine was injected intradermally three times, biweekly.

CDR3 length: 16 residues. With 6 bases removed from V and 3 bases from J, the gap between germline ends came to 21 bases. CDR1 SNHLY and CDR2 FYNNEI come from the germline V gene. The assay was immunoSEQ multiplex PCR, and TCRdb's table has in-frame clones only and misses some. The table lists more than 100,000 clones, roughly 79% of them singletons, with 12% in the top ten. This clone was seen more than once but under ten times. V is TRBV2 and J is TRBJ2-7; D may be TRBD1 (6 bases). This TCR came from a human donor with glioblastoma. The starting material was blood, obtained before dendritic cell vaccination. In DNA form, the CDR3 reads TGTGCCAGCAGGTCTGGGGAGTATGGGGGCGACTACGAGCAGTACTTC. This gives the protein CASRSGEYGGDYEQYF.